These T cell receptor beta chains were read from a single sample in a study of blood T cell repertoires in COVID-19. Here immunoSEQ multiplex PCR was the method, and the copy in TCRdb shows in-frame clones only, minus some. The sample includes tens of thousands of clones, more than 60% of them seen just once. Input material: peripheral blood. Receptor source: a human donor in a cohort sampled during active COVID-19. The CDR3 runs from the conserved cysteine through the conserved F or W. Each record gives: D gene, clone size, J gene, V gene, CDR3 protein, CDR3 DNA. D genes are given only for firm matches. Clone size, where shown, is once, few, many, or a class for clones that have expanded.

D gene: TRBD2; clone size: -; J gene: TRBJ2-5; V gene: TRBV7-2; CDR3 protein: CASSLKAGTFTEETQYF; CDR3 DNA: TGTGCCAGCAGCTTAAAAGCGGGGACCTTCACGGAAGAGACCCAGTACTTC
D gene: TRBD1; clone size: once; J gene: TRBJ1-5; V gene: TRBV27; CDR3 protein: CASSNRGTNQPQHF; CDR3 DNA: TGTGCCAGCAGCAACAGGGGGACGAATCAGCCCCAGCATTTT
D gene: TRBD2; clone size: -; J gene: TRBJ2-1; V gene: TRBV7-2; CDR3 protein: CASSLGLAGPNEQFF; CDR3 DNA: TGTGCCAGCAGCTTAGGACTAGCGGGACCCAATGAGCAGTTCTTC
D gene: -; clone size: -; J gene: TRBJ2-1; V gene: TRBV19; CDR3 protein: CASSTGVGRNEQFF; CDR3 DNA: TGTGCCAGTAGTACAGGGGTGGGACGGAATGAGCAGTTCTTC
D gene: TRBD1; clone size: -; J gene: TRBJ2-1; V gene: TRBV6-5; CDR3 protein: CASLLETGGTEQFF; CDR3 DNA: TGTGCCAGTCTCCTGGAGACAGGGGGAACCGAGCAGTTCTTC
D gene: TRBD2; clone size: -; J gene: TRBJ2-2; V gene: TRBV9; CDR3 protein: CASSPPSGRRTGELFF; CDR3 DNA: TGTGCCAGCAGCCCCCCTAGCGGGAGAAGAACCGGGGAGCTGTTTTTT
D gene: TRBD2; clone size: -; J gene: TRBJ2-5; V gene: TRBV3-1/TRBV3-2; CDR3 protein: CASSPGWGGETQYF; CDR3 DNA: TGTGCCAGCAGCCCAGGGTGGGGGGGAGAGACCCAGTACTTC
D gene: TRBD1; clone size: -; J gene: TRBJ1-1; V gene: TRBV6-6; CDR3 protein: CASSNPPQGAAFF; CDR3 DNA: TGTGCCAGCAGTAACCCACCCCAGGGGGCCGCTTTCTTT
D gene: TRBD1; clone size: -; J gene: TRBJ2-7; V gene: TRBV6-6; CDR3 protein: CASRAERTGSMNEQYF; CDR3 DNA: TGTGCCAGCAGGGCCGAGAGGACAGGGTCAATGAACGAGCAGTACTTC
D gene: TRBD1; clone size: -; J gene: TRBJ2-7; V gene: TRBV6-2/TRBV6-3; CDR3 protein: CASSRPLQGAAGEQYF; CDR3 DNA: TGTGCCAGCAGTCGCCCATTACAGGGGGCCGCGGGCGAGCAGTACTTC
D gene: TRBD2; clone size: -; J gene: TRBJ2-1; V gene: TRBV25-1; CDR3 protein: CASRQASGSSNEQFF; CDR3 DNA: TGTGCCAGCAGACAGGCTAGCGGGAGTAGTAATGAGCAGTTCTTC
D gene: TRBD1; clone size: -; J gene: TRBJ2-1; V gene: TRBV12-3/TRBV12-4; CDR3 protein: CASRRQGDEQFF; CDR3 DNA: TGTGCCAGCAGGAGACAGGGGGATGAGCAGTTCTTC
D gene: TRBD2; clone size: -; J gene: TRBJ2-7; V gene: TRBV4-3; CDR3 protein: CASSPGTSGYEQYF; CDR3 DNA: TGCGCCAGCAGCCCCGGGACTAGCGGCTACGAGCAGTACTTC
D gene: TRBD1; clone size: -; J gene: TRBJ2-7; V gene: TRBV9; CDR3 protein: CASSPRQGAAYEQYF; CDR3 DNA: TGTGCCAGCAGCCCAAGACAGGGGGCGGCCTACGAGCAGTACTTC
D gene: -; clone size: -; J gene: TRBJ2-7; V gene: TRBV28; CDR3 protein: CASQGWVYEQYF; CDR3 DNA: TGTGCCAGCCAGGGGTGGGTCTACGAGCAGTACTTC
D gene: -; clone size: -; J gene: TRBJ1-5; V gene: TRBV28; CDR3 protein: CASRLARYSNQPQHF; CDR3 DNA: TGTGCCAGCAGACTCGCCCGGTATAGCAATCAGCCCCAGCATTTT
D gene: TRBD1; clone size: medium-sized; J gene: TRBJ2-7; V gene: TRBV6-5; CDR3 protein: CASSPSGTGAEQYF; CDR3 DNA: TGTGCCAGCAGTCCATCCGGGACAGGGGCCGAGCAGTACTTC
D gene: TRBD1; clone size: -; J gene: TRBJ1-5; V gene: TRBV27; CDR3 protein: CASSRKLFPGTGDPQPQHF; CDR3 DNA: TGTGCCAGCAGCCGTAAACTCTTCCCCGGGACAGGGGACCCTCAGCCCCAGCATTTT